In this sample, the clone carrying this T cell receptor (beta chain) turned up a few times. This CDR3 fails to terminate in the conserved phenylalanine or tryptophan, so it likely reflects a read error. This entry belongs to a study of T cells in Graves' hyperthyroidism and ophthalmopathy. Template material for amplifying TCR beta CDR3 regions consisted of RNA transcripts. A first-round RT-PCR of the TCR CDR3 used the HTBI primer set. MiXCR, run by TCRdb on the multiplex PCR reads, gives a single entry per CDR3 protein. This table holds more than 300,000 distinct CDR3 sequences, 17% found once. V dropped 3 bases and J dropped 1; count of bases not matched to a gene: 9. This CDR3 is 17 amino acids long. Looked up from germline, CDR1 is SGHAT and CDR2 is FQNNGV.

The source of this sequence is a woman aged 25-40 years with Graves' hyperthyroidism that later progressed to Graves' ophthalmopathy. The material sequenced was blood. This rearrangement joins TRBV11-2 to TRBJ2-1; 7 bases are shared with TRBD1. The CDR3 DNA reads TGTGCCAGCAGCTTGTATCAAAAACAGGGGTCCTACAATGAGCAGTTCCTC. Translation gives CASSLYQKQGSYNEQFL.